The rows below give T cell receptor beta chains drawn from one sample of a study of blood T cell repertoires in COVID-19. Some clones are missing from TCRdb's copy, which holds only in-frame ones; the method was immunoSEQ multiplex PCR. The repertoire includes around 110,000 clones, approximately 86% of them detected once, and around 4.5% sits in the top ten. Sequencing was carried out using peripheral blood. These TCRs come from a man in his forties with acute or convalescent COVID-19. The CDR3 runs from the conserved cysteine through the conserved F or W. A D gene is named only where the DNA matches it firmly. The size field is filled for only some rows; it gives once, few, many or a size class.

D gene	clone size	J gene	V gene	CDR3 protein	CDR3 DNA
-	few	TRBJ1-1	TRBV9	CASSSMTDNTEAFF	TGTGCCAGCAGCTCCATGACAGATAACACTGAAGCTTTCTTT
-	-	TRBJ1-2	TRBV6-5	CASSRTELYGYTF	TGTGCCAGCAGTCGGACAGAATTATATGGCTACACCTTC
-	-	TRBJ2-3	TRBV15	CATSSLMGGTDTQYF	TGTGCCACCAGCTCTCTGATGGGCGGCACAGATACGCAGTATTTT
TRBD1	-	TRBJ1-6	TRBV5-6	CASSLAADRADNSPLHF	TGTGCCAGCAGCTTGGCCGCGGACAGGGCGGATAATTCACCCCTCCACTTT
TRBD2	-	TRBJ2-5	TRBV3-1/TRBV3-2	CASSQTTTGGETQYF	TGTGCCAGCAGCCAAACGACCACGGGAGGAGAGACCCAGTACTTC
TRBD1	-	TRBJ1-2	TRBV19	CASSINQQGAGGYTF	TGTGCCAGTAGTATCAACCAACAGGGGGCTGGTGGCTACACCTTC
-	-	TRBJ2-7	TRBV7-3	CASSFSGGQSGYEQYF	TGTGCCAGCAGCTTCTCCGGCGGGCAGAGTGGGTACGAGCAGTACTTC
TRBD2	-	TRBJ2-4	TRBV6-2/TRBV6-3	CASSPKFGLAADIQYF	TGTGCCAGCAGCCCTAAATTCGGACTAGCGGCGGACATTCAGTACTTC
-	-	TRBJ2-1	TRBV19	CASIQGSSSYNEQFF	TGTGCCAGTATCCAGGGAAGTAGCTCCTACAATGAGCAGTTCTTC
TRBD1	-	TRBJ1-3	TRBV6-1	CASSELAGGLSGNTIYF	TGTGCCAGCAGTGAATTGGCAGGGGGCCTCTCTGGAAACACCATATATTTT
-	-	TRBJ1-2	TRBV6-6	CASSRVSGSLSGGYTF	TGTGCCAGCAGTCGAGTTTCCGGGTCCCTAAGTGGGGGCTACACCTTC
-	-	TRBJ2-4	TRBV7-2	CASSPGRPVGQYF	TGTGCCAGCAGCCCGGGTCGACCGGTTGGTCAGTACTTC
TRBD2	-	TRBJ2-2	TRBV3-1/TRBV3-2	CASTSWEGTNTGELFF	TGTGCCAGCACCTCGTGGGAGGGGACGAACACCGGGGAGCTGTTTTTT
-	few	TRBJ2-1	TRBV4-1	CARFITAYSYNEQFF	TGCGCCAGGTTTATAACAGCTTACTCCTACAATGAGCAGTTCTTC
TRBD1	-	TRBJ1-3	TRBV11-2	CASSKDRLGNTIYF	TGTGCCAGCAGCAAGGACAGGCTTGGAAACACCATATATTTT
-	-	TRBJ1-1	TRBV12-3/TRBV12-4	CVSSLDTQGRAFF	TGTGTCAGCAGTTTAGATACCCAGGGGCGGGCTTTCTTT
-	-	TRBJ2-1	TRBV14	CASSQEGALGYNEQFF	TGTGCCAGCAGCCAAGAGGGGGCCCTTGGATACAATGAGCAGTTCTTC
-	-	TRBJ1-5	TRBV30	CAWAGGSDQPQHF	TGTGCCTGGGCAGGAGGGAGCGATCAGCCCCAGCATTTT
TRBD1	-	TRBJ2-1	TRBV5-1	CASSLLQGKYNEQFF	TGCGCCAGCAGCTTGCTACAGGGGAAATACAATGAGCAGTTCTTC
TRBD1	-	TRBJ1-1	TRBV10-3	CAIKPDRGKTEAFF	TGTGCCATCAAGCCGGACAGGGGTAAGACTGAAGCTTTCTTT
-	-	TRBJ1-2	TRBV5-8	CASSGGAFYGYTF	TGTGCCAGCAGCGGCGGGGCTTTCTATGGCTACACCTTC
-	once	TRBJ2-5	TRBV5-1	CASSLDFETQYF	TGCGCCAGCAGCTTGGACTTCGAGACCCAGTACTTC
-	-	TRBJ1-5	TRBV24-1	CATSDSTGPSQPQHF	TGTGCCACCAGTGATTCCACAGGGCCCTCTCAGCCCCAGCATTTT
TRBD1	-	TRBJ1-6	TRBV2	CASRALQGTYNSPLHF	TGTGCCAGCAGGGCATTACAGGGGACCTATAATTCACCCCTCCACTTT
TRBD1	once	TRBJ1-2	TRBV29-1	CSVPGTGGNYGYTF	TGCAGCGTTCCAGGGACAGGGGGCAACTATGGCTACACCTTC
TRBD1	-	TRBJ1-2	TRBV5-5	CASSSRQGANYGYTF	TGTGCCAGCAGCTCCCGACAGGGGGCTAACTATGGCTACACCTTC
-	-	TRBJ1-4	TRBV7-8	CASSIYLGSATNEKLFF	TGTGCCAGCAGCATCTACCTCGGTAGTGCAACTAATGAAAAACTGTTTTTT
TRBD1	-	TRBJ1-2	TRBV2	CASSAEGQIYGYTF	TGTGCCAGCAGTGCAGAGGGACAGATCTATGGCTACACCTTC
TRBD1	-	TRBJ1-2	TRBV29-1	CSVGTGYGYTF	TGCAGCGTGGGGACAGGCTATGGCTACACCTTC
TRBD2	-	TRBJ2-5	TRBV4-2	CASSQVGGGDETQYF	TGTGCCAGCAGCCAAGTCGGGGGGGGCGACGAGACCCAGTACTTC
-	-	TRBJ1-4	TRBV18	CASSEIRTGATNEKLFF	TGTGCCAGCTCAGAAATCAGGACGGGGGCAACTAATGAAAAACTGTTTTTT
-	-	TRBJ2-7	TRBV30	CASTQSKGSYEQYF	TGTGCCTCCACCCAATCAAAGGGGTCCTACGAGCAGTACTTC
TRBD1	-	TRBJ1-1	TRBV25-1	CASSERGQPRTEAFF	TGTGCCAGCAGTGAGAGGGGACAGCCGCGAACTGAAGCTTTCTTT
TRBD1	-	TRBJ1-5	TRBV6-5	CASAPGQGDVQPQHF	TGTGCCAGCGCACCGGGACAGGGGGACGTTCAGCCCCAGCATTTT
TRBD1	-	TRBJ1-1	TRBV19	CASSTQLTGVGTEAFF	TGTGCCAGTAGTACTCAACTCACAGGGGTGGGCACTGAAGCTTTCTTT
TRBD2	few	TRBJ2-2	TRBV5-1	CASSLGLAAGELFF	TGCGCCAGCAGCTTGGGCCTAGCGGCCGGGGAGCTGTTTTTT
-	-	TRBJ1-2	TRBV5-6	CASSLVWQTRYGYTF	TGTGCCAGCAGCTTGGTTTGGCAGACACGCTATGGCTACACCTTC
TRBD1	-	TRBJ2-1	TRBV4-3	CASSQRGQGDEQFF	TGCGCCAGCAGCCAGCGGGGACAGGGGGATGAGCAGTTCTTC
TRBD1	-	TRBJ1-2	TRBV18	CASSPPTGQGGGYTF	TGTGCCAGCTCACCACCGACCGGACAGGGCGGCGGCTACACCTTC
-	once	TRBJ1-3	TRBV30	CAWSVQGGSGNTIYF	TGTGCCTGGAGTGTACAAGGGGGCTCTGGAAACACCATATATTTT
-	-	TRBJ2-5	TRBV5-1	CASSLGQGRETQYF	TGCGCCAGCAGCTTGGGGCAGGGGAGAGAGACCCAGTACTTC
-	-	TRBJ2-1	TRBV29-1	CSVEDLVGLVASNEQFF	TGCAGCGTTGAAGATTTAGTGGGTCTGGTAGCAAGCAATGAGCAGTTCTTC
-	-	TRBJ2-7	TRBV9	CASSVGRDYEQYF	TGTGCCAGCAGCGTAGGGCGGGACTACGAGCAGTACTTC
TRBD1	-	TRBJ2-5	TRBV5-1	CASSATPGQGGETQYF	TGCGCCAGCAGCGCGACCCCGGGACAGGGGGGAGAGACCCAGTACTTC
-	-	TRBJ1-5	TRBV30	CAWSFGQGPDQPQHF	TGTGCCTGGAGTTTCGGGCAGGGGCCCGATCAGCCCCAGCATTTT
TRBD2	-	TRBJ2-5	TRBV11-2	CASSLRTSGGLHGETQYF	TGTGCCAGCAGCTTACGGACTAGCGGGGGCCTTCATGGTGAGACCCAGTACTTC
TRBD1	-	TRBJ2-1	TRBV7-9	CASSLAGGVEQFF	TGTGCCAGCAGCTTAGCAGGGGGCGTGGAGCAGTTCTTC
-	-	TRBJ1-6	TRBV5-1	CASSLTETNSPLHF	TGCGCCAGCAGCTTGACAGAGACCAATTCACCCCTCCACTTT
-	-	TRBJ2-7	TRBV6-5	CASSPLYEQYF	TGTGCCAGCAGTCCACTTTACGAGCAGTACTTC
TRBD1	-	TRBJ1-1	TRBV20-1	CSAKQGVAFF	TGCAGTGCTAAACAGGGGGTAGCTTTCTTT
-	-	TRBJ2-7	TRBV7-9	CASSLLGRYEQYF	TGTGCCAGCAGCTTACTAGGCCGCTACGAGCAGTACTTC
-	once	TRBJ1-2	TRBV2	CASRGDTSYGYTF	TGTGCCAGCAGGGGGGACACAAGCTATGGCTACACCTTC
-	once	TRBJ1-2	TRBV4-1	CASSHGNLGAGSLANYGYTF	TGCGCCAGCAGCCATGGAAACCTAGGGGCAGGATCACTCGCTAACTATGGCTACACCTTC
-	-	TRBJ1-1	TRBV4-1	CASSHPGQNTEAFF	TGCGCCAGCAGCCACCCGGGACAGAACACTGAAGCTTTCTTT
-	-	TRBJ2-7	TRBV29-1	CSVGNSGYEQYF	TGCAGCGTTGGTAACAGTGGCTACGAGCAGTACTTC
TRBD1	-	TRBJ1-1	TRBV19	CATSDRPNTEAFF	TGTGCCACCTCGGACAGGCCGAACACTGAAGCTTTCTTT
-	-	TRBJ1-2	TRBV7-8	CASSLGGSFSGYTF	TGTGCCAGCAGCCTTGGGGGCAGTTTCTCTGGCTACACCTTC